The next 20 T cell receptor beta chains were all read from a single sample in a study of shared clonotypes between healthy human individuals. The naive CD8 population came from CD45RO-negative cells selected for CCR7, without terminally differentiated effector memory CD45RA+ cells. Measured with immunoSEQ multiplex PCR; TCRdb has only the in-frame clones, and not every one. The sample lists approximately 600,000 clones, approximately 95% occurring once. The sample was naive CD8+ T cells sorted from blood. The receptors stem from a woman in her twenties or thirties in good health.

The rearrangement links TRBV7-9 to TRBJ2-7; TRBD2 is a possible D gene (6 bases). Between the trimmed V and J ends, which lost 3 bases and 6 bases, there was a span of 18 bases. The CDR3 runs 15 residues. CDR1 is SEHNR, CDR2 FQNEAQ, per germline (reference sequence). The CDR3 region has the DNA TGTGCCAGCAGCTTCTCGGACTACACATATCCCGAGCAGTACTTC. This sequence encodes CASSFSDYTYPEQYF.

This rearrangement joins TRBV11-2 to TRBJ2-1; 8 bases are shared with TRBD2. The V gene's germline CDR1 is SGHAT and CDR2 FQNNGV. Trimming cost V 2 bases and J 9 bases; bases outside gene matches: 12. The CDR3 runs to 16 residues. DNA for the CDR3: TGTGCCAGCAGCTTAAGTTTAGGAGCCGCGGGGGGTGAGCAGTTCTTC. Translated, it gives CASSLSLGAAGGEQFF.

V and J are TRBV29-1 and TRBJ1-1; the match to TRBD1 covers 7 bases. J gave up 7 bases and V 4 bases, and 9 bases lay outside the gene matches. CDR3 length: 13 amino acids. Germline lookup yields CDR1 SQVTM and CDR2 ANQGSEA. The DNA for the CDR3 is TGCAGCGTTGTGGATCAGGGGGTAGTTGAAGCTTTCTTT. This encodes CSVVDQGVVEAFF.

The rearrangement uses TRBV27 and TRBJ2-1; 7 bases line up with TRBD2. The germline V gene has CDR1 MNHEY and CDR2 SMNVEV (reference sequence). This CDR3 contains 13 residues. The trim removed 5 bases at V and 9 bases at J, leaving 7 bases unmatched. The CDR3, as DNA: TGTGCCAGCAGTCTAGGACTAGAGGGTGAGCAGTTCTTC. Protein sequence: CASSLGLEGEQFF.

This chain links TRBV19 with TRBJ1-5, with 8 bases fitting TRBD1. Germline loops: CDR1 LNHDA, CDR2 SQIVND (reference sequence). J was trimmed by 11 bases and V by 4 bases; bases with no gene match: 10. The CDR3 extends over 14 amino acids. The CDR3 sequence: CASSTGGPGLAQHF. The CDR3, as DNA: TGTGCCAGTAGTACAGGGGGCCCCGGACTGGCCCAGCATTTT.

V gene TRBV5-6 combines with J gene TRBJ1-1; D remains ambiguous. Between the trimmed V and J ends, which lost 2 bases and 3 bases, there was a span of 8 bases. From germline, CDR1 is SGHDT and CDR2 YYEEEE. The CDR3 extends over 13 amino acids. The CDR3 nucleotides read TGTGCCAGCAGCTTTAATTTGGACACTGAAGCTTTCTTT. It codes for CASSFNLDTEAFF.

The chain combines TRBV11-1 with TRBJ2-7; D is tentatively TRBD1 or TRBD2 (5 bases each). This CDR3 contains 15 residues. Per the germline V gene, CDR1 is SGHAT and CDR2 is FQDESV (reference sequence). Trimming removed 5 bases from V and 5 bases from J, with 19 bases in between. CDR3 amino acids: CASSPLRGALDEQYF. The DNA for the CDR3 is TGTGCCAGCAGCCCGCTGAGGGGAGCCTTGGACGAGCAGTACTTC. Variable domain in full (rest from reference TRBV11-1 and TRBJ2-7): EAEVAQSPRYKITEKSQAVAFWCDPISGHATLYWYRQILGQGPELLVQFQDESVVDDSQLPKDRFSAERLKGVDSTLKIQPAELGDSAMYLCASSPLRGALDEQYFGPGTRLTVT.

The CDR3 nucleotides read TGTGCCAGCAGCTTAGAAAAGAGGTTGGCCAAAAACATTCAGTACTTC. Translated, it gives CASSLEKRLAKNIQYF. The chain links TRBV7-9 to TRBJ2-4, with unresolved D. This CDR3 contains 16 residues. Germline V gene data show CDR1 as SEHNR and CDR2 as FQNEAQ (reference sequence). Trimming removed 1 base from V and 1 base from J, with 11 bases in between. Using reference TRBV7-9 and TRBJ2-4 for the parts outside the CDR3, the full variable domain is DTGVSQNPRHKITKRGQNVTFRCDPISEHNRLYWYRQTLGQGPEFLTYFQNEAQLEKSRLLSDRFSAERPKGSFSTLEIQRTEQGDSAMYLCASSLEKRLAKNIQYFGAGTRLSVL.

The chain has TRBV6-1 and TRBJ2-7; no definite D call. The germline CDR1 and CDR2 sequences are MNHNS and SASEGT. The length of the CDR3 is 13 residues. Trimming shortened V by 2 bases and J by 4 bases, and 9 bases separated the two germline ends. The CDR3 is CASSEQTRYEQYF. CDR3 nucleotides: TGTGCCAGCAGTGAACAAACCCGGTACGAGCAGTACTTC.

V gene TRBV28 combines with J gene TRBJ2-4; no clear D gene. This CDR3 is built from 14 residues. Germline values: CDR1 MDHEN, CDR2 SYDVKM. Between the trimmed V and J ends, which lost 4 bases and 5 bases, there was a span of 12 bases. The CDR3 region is CASSSPGLQNIQYF. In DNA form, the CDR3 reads TGTGCCAGCAGTTCTCCGGGCCTCCAAAACATTCAGTACTTC.

CDR3 sequence (DNA): TGTGCCAGCAGCTTAGCGTCGGCGGGAGGGTTCTACGAGCAGTACTTC. Encoded protein: CASSLASAGGFYEQYF. V gene TRBV7-6 combines with J gene TRBJ2-7; 9 nucleotides line up with TRBD2. The CDR3 spans 16 residues. Germline lookup yields CDR1 SGHVS and CDR2 FNYEAQ. J was trimmed by 3 bases and V by 0 bases; bases with no gene match: 6. Combining the CDR3 with reference TRBV7-6 and TRBJ2-7 gives the whole variable domain GAGVSQSPRYKVTKRGQDVALRCDPISGHVSLYWYRQALGQGPEFLTYFNYEAQQDKSGLPNDRFSAERPEGSISTLTIQRTEQRDSAMYRCASSLASAGGFYEQYFGPGTRLTVT.

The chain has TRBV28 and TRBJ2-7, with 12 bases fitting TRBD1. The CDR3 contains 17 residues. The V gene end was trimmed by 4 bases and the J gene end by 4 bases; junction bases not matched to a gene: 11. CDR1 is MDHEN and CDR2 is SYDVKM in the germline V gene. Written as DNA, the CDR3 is TGTGCCAGCAGTTCCGGGACAGGGGGCTGGAGACTGTACGAGCAGTACTTC. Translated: CASSSGTGGWRLYEQYF. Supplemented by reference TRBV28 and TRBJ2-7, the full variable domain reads DVKVTQSSRYLVKRTGEKVFLECVQDMDHENMFWYRQDPGLGLRLIYFSYDVKMKEKGDIPEGYSVSREKKERFSLILESASTNQTSMYLCASSSGTGGWRLYEQYFGPGTRLTVT.

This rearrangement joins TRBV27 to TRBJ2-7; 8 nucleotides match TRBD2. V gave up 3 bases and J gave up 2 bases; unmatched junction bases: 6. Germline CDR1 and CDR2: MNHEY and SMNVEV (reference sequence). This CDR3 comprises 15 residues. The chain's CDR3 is CASSFGSGSAYEQYF. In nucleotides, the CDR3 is TGTGCCAGCAGTTTTGGAAGCGGGAGCGCCTACGAGCAGTACTTC.

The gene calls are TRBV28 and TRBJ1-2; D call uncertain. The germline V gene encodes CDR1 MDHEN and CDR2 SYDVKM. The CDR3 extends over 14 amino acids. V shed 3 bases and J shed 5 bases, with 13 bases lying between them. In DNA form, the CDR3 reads TGTGCCAGCAGTTTTTTTGAGGGCTCGTATGGCTACACCTTC. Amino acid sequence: CASSFFEGSYGYTF.

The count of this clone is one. CDR3 amino acids: CASSPGQGPAKNIQYF. CDR3 DNA: TGTGCCAGCAGCCCTGGACAGGGCCCAGCCAAAAACATTCAGTACTTC. The chain combines TRBV7-9 with TRBJ2-4; 8 bases are a match to TRBD1. The CDR3 runs to 16 residues. CDR1 and CDR2 (germline): SEHNR, FQNEAQ (reference sequence). V was clipped by 5 bases and J by 0 bases; unmatched bases: 6.

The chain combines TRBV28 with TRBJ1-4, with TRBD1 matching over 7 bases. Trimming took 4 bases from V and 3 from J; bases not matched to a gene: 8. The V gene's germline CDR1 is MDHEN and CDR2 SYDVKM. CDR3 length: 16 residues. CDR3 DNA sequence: TGTGCCAGCAGTTCCCGACAGGGAGGGGCTAATGAAAAACTGTTTTTT. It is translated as CASSSRQGGANEKLFF. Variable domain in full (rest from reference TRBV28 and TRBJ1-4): DVKVTQSSRYLVKRTGEKVFLECVQDMDHENMFWYRQDPGLGLRLIYFSYDVKMKEKGDIPEGYSVSREKKERFSLILESASTNQTSMYLCASSSRQGGANEKLFFGSGTQLSVL.

CDR3: CASSLLYSPQPQHF. The CDR3 nucleotides are TGTGCCAGCAGTTTATTGTACAGCCCGCAGCCCCAGCATTTT. The chain uses TRBV27 and TRBJ1-5; D remains unclear. CDR3 length equals 14 residues. Trimming shortened V by 1 base and J by 7 bases, and 11 bases separated the two germline ends. Germline-derived CDR1 and CDR2 are MNHEY and SMNVEV (reference sequence).

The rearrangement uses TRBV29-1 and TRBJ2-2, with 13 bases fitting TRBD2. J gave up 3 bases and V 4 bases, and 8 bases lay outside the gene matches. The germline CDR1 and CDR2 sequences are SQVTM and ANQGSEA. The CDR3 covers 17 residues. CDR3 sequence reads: CSVAWTSGRWYTGELFF. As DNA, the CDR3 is TGCAGCGTTGCTTGGACTAGCGGGAGATGGTACACCGGGGAGCTGTTTTTT.

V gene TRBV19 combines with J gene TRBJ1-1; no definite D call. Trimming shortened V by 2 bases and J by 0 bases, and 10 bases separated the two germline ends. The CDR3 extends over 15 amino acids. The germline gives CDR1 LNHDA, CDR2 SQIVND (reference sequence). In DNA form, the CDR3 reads TGTGCCAGTAGTATAAGTGTTCTAATGAACACTGAAGCTTTCTTT. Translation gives CASSISVLMNTEAFF.

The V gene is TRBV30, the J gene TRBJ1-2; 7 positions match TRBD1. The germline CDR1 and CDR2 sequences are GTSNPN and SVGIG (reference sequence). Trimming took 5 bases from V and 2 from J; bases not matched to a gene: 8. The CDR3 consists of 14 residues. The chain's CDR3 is CAWDLWDSNYGYTF. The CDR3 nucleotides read TGTGCCTGGGACCTCTGGGACAGCAACTATGGCTACACCTTC.